The rows below give T cell receptor beta chains drawn from one sample of a study of response to subunit inactivated influenza vaccine. TCRdb reprocessed the RT-PCR reads via MiXCR and lists one record per CDR3 protein. The sample comprises more than 500,000 distinct CDR3 sequences, about 10% of which are singletons, and approximately 11% rests with the top ten. The same data also contributed to another study, on T cells expressing NK-cell markers.

Here the sequenced sample was PBMCs from blood, taken on the day of vaccination. These receptors all come from a man aged 45-65 years who received an inactivated influenza vaccine. CDR3s include the opening cysteine and the closing phenylalanine or tryptophan. A D gene is named only where the DNA matches it firmly. Size is stated for part of the rows, as once, few or many counts, or as a class when the clone is expanded.

d_call | clone_size | j_call | v_call | cdr3_nt | cdr3_aa
NA | many | TRBJ2-3 | TRBV11-2 | TGTGCCAGCAGCTTAGTTGGGGGAGTCGTCTCAGATACGCAGTATTTT | CASSLVGGVVSDTQYF
NA | few | TRBJ1-2 | TRBV2 | TGTGCCAGCAGTGTTCTAGGCACTAACTATGGCTACACCTTC | CASSVLGTNYGYTF
NA | NA | TRBJ2-5 | TRBV12-3/TRBV12-4 | TGTGCCAGCAGTTTAAGGCGCGAAGAGACCCAGTACTTC | CASSLRREETQYF
NA | few | TRBJ2-2 | TRBV29-1 | TGCAGCGTTGGGGGGCTTAGAATCGGGGAGCTGTTTTTT | CSVGGLRIGELFF
TRBD2 | NA | TRBJ2-3 | TRBV29-1 | TGCAGCGTTGAAGATCAACTAGCGGGAGGCCCAGATACGCAGTATTTT | CSVEDQLAGGPDTQYF
NA | NA | TRBJ2-5 | TRBV3-1 | TGTGCCAGCAGCCAGCAAGCAGGGGTCTCCCAAGAGACCCAGTACTTC | CASSQQAGVSQETQYF
NA | few | TRBJ2-7 | TRBV10-3 | TGTGCCATCAGTGAGTCCGGTCGGGACTCCGGCCCGAAGCAGTACTTC | CAISESGRDSGPKQYF
NA | few | TRBJ2-5 | TRBV7-8 | TGTGCCAGCAGCTTAGGCCGAGTATTAGAGACCCAGTACTTC | CASSLGRVLETQYF
TRBD2 | NA | TRBJ2-7 | TRBV7-2 | TGTGCCAGCAGCTTACGGGAGGGCCACTACGAGCAGTACTTC | CASSLREGHYEQYF
TRBD2 | few | TRBJ2-1 | TRBV20-1 | TGCAGTGCCCGACTAGCGGGGAAGGACAATGAGCAGTTCTTC | CSARLAGKDNEQFF
TRBD1 | many | TRBJ2-1 | TRBV5-1 | TGCGCCAGCAGCTCGGGACAGGGCGGATCCTACAATGAGCAGTTCTTC | CASSSGQGGSYNEQFF
NA | NA | TRBJ1-2 | TRBV15 | TGTGCCACCAGCAGAGATCTACTGAATTATGGCTACACCTTC | CATSRDLLNYGYTF
NA | NA | TRBJ2-7 | TRBV4-2 | TGTGCCAGCAGCCCCTGGGGGCGCGGGGGTAACTACGAGCAGTACTTC | CASSPWGRGGNYEQYF
TRBD1 | many | TRBJ2-5 | TRBV20-1 | TGCAGTGCTGGCCGGACAGGCCTTCAAGAGACCCAGTACTTC | CSAGRTGLQETQYF
NA | NA | TRBJ2-3 | TRBV4-1 | TGCGCCAGCAGCCAAGCGAGGCCCTTCACAGATACGCAGTATTTT | CASSQARPFTDTQYF
TRBD2 | few | TRBJ2-7 | TRBV6-2/TRBV6-3 | TGTGCCAGCAGAACTCGGACTAGCGGGGCTTATTACGAGCAGTACTTC | CASRTRTSGAYYEQYF
NA | NA | TRBJ2-1 | TRBV5-1 | TGCGCCAGCAGCTTGGTGGGCCTCCCCCTGGATGAGCAGTTCTTC | CASSLVGLPLDEQFF
TRBD2 | NA | TRBJ2-5 | TRBV20-1 | TGCAGTGCTTCTCCGGGGGGGCGGGAGACCCAGTACTTC | CSASPGGRETQYF
NA | NA | TRBJ2-3 | TRBV14 | TGTGCCAGCAGCCAAGATGTCCGTTCGCAGTATTTT | CASSQDVRSQYF
NA | few | TRBJ2-7 | TRBV3-1 | TGTGCCAGCAGCCAAGATTGGATACCCTACGAGCAGTACTTC | CASSQDWIPYEQYF
NA | many | TRBJ2-1 | TRBV5-6 | TGTGCCAGCACGCTAGAGAAGTGGAGCGATGAGCAGTTCTTC | CASTLEKWSDEQFF
TRBD2 | few | TRBJ2-3 | TRBV7-2 | TGTGCCAGCAGCTTAGAGACTAGCTTCCCAAATACGCAGTATTTT | CASSLETSFPNTQYF
TRBD1 | many | TRBJ2-3 | TRBV6-1 | TGTGCCAGCAGAAGACAGGGCTCTAGCACAGATACGCAGTATTTT | CASRRQGSSTDTQYF
NA | NA | TRBJ2-7 | TRBV10-3 | TGTGCCATCAGTGATAAGACAGGCCTCGGCTACGAGCAGTACTTC | CAISDKTGLGYEQYF
TRBD2 | NA | TRBJ2-1 | TRBV20-1 | TGCAGTGCCACGCCGCTCCAGCGGGGCTCCTACAATGAGCAGTTCTTC | CSATPLQRGSYNEQFF
NA | few | TRBJ2-7 | TRBV5-1 | TGCGCCAGCAGCAGAAGGCAGGGGCTCGAGCAGTACTTC | CASSRRQGLEQYF
NA | NA | TRBJ2-7 | TRBV7-6 | TGTGCCAGCAGCCGAGACCTAGTTGACGAGCAGTACTTC | CASSRDLVDEQYF
TRBD1 | few | TRBJ1-1 | TRBV7-2 | TGTGCCAGCAGCTTAAGTTCGACAGGGGGCACTGAAGCTTTCTTT | CASSLSSTGGTEAFF
TRBD2 | many | TRBJ2-3 | TRBV12-3/TRBV12-4 | TGTGCCAGCAGTTTCGCTCTAGCGGTCACAGATACGCAGTATTTT | CASSFALAVTDTQYF
TRBD1 | NA | TRBJ2-5 | TRBV5-1 | TGCGCCAGCAGCGCCACTATCAGGGGGGAGACCCAGTACTTC | CASSATIRGETQYF
NA | few | TRBJ2-4 | TRBV6-5 | TGTGCCAGCAGTTACTTCCAGGCCAAAAACATTCAGTACTTC | CASSYFQAKNIQYF
NA | few | TRBJ1-3 | TRBV4-2 | TGTGCCAGCAGCCAAGACGCAGGGGTGACTGGAAACACCATATATTTT | CASSQDAGVTGNTIYF
NA | few | TRBJ1-6 | TRBV30 | TGTGCCTGGAAGAGGGTGCCGAGCTCCTATAATTCACCCCTCCACTTT | CAWKRVPSSYNSPLHF
TRBD2 | few | TRBJ2-7 | TRBV10-3 | TGTGCCATCAGTGAGACCAGGACTAGCGTCACCCACGAGCAGTACTTC | CAISETRTSVTHEQYF
NA | NA | TRBJ2-2 | TRBV12-3/TRBV12-4 | TGTGCCAGCAGTTTAGCGGGCCTCGGCAAGACCGGGGAGCTGTTTTTT | CASSLAGLGKTGELFF
NA | NA | TRBJ2-7 | TRBV5-1 | TGCGCCAGCAGCTTGGGGCAGATTACATACGAGCAGTACTTC | CASSLGQITYEQYF
NA | NA | TRBJ2-1 | TRBV7-9 | TGTGCCAGCAGCTTAGGTGGTCTAGCCCACGACAATGAGCAGTTCTTC | CASSLGGLAHDNEQFF
NA | NA | TRBJ2-2 | TRBV12-3/TRBV12-4 | TGTGCCAGCAGTACTACGCCGGGGACCGGGGAGCTGTTTTTT | CASSTTPGTGELFF
TRBD1 | NA | TRBJ1-2 | TRBV10-3 | TGTGCCATCAGTGAGGAGACAGGGGGCAGATCCAACTATGGCTACACCTTC | CAISEETGGRSNYGYTF
NA | few | TRBJ1-3 | TRBV7-2 | TGTGCCAGCAGCTTGGCCTGGGGGAATAGTGGAAACACCATATATTTT | CASSLAWGNSGNTIYF
TRBD1 | NA | TRBJ2-7 | TRBV28 | TGTGCCAGCAGTCTATTACAGCGCCAGGGGGTAGGCGAGCAGTACTTC | CASSLLQRQGVGEQYF